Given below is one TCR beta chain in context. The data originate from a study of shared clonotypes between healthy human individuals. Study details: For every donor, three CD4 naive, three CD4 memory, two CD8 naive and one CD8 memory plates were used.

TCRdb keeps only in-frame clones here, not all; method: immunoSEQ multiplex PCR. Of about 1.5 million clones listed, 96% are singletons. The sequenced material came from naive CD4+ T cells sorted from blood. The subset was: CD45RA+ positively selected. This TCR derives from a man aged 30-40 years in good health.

The CDR3 protein is CASRGDWGNEKLFF. CDR3 sequence (DNA): TGTGCCAGCAGGGGCGATTGGGGGAATGAAAAACTGTTTTTT. The genes are TRBV28 and TRBJ1-4, with D perhaps matching TRBD1 (5 bases). CDR1 MDHEN and CDR2 SYDVKM come from the germline V gene. This CDR3 is 14 amino acids long. V was shortened by 6 bases and J by 5 bases, with 13 bases between the two germline ends.